What follows is one T cell receptor beta chain and its context. For unsorted PBMC, around 280 ng DNA per replicate equaled approximately 30,000 T cell genomes. Original methodology: Sequence data from immunoSEQ were junction-only and lacked quality scores; consequently, filtering differed. Some clones are missing from TCRdb's copy, which holds only in-frame ones; the method was immunoSEQ multiplex PCR. That table gives V, J and clone size, and the DNA gave D and trimming. The table lists roughly 500,000 clones, 79% of them singletons. The sample is drawn from a study of shared clonotypes between healthy human individuals. Donors were Caucasian adults residing in Nashville, Tennessee, USA. Researchers drew on about 94 million PBMCs for genomic DNA from unsorted samples. The source of this sequence is a woman aged 35 to 49 in good health. Some clones in this sample may be carry-over from other donors' samples. Sequencing used PBMCs.

In DNA form, the CDR3 reads TGTGCCTGGAAGGACGTTCGGGAGACCCAGTACTTC. Amino acids: CAWKDVRETQYF. V gene TRBV30 combines with J gene TRBJ2-5; D not certain. V was pared by 4 bases and J by 5 bases, with 11 bases between. Germline CDR1 and CDR2: GTSNPN and SVGIG (reference sequence). This CDR3 spans 12 amino acids.